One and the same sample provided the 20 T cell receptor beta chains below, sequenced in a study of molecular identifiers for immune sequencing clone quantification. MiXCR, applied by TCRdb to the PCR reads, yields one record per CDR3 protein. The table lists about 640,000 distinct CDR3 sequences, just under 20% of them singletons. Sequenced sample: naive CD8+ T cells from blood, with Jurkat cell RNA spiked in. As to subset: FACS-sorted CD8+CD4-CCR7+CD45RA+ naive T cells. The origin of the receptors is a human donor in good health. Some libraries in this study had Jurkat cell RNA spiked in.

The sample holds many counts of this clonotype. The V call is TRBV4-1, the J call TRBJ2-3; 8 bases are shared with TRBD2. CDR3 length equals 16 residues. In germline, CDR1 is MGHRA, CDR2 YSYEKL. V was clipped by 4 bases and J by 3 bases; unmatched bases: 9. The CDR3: CASSRQAGVPTDTQYF. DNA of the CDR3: TGCGCCAGCAGCCGTCAAGCGGGGGTCCCTACAGATACGCAGTATTTT.

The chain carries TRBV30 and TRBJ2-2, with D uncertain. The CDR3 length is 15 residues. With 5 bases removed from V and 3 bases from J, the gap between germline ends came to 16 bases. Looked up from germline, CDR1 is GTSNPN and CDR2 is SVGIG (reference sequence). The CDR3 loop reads CAWYPTVVYTGELFF. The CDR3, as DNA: TGTGCCTGGTACCCCACCGTGGTCTACACCGGGGAGCTGTTTTTT.

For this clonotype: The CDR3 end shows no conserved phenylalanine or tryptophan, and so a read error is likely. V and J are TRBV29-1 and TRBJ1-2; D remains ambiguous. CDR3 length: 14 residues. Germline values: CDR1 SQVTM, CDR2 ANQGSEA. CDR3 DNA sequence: TGCAGCGCTGAAGATCCGGCAGGAGATTATCGCTACACCTCC. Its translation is CSAEDPAGDYRYTS.

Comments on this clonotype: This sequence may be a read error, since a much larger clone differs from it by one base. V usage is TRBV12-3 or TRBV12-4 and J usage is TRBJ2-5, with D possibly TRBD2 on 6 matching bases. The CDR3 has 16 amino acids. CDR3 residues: CTSSLHGLALQETQYF. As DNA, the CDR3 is TGTACCAGCAGTTTACATGGCCTAGCGTTGCAAGAGACCCAGTACTTC.

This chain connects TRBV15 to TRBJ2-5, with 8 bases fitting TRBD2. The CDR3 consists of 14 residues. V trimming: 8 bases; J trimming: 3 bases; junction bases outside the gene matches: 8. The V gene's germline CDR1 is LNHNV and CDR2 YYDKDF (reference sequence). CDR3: CATGKRELEETQYF. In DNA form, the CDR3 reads TGTGCCACCGGGAAGCGGGAGTTGGAAGAGACCCAGTACTTC.

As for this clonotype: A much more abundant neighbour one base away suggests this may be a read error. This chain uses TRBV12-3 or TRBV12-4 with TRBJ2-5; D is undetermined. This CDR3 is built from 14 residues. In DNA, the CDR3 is TGTGCCTGCAGTTTGGGGTTTTACCAAGAGACCCAGTACTTC. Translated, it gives CACSLGFYQETQYF.

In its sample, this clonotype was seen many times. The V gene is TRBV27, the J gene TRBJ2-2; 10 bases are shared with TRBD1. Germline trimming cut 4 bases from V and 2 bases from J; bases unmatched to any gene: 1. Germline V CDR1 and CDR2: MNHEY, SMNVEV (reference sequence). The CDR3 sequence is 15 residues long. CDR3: CASSWTGGNTGELFF. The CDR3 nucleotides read TGTGCCAGCAGTTGGACAGGGGGAAACACCGGGGAGCTGTTTTTT.

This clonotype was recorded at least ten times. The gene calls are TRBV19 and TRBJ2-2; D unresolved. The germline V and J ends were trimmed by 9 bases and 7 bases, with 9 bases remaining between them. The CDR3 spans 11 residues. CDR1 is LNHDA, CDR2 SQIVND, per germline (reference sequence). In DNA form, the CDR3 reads TGTGCCAGCCTATCCGGCGGGGAGCTGTTTTTT. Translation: CASLSGGELFF.

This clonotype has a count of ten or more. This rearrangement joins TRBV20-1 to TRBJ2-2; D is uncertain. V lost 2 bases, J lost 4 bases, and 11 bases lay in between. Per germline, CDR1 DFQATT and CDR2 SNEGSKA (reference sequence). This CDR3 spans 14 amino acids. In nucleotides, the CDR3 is TGCAGTGCTAGAAAGGGCATAAGCACCGGGGAGCTGTTTTTT. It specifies CSARKGISTGELFF.

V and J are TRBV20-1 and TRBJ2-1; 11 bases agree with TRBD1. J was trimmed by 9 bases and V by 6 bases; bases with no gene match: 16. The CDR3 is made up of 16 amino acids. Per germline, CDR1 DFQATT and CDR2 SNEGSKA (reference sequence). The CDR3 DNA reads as TGCAGTGCACCGCCCACCCCGGGACAGGGGGTCGGTGAGCAGTTCTTC. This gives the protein CSAPPTPGQGVGEQFF.

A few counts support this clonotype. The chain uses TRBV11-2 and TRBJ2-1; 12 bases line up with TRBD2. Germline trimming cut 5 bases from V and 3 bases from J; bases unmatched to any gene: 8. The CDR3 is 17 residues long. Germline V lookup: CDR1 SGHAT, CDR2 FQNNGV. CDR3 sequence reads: CASSTDLAGGHYNEQFF. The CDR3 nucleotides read TGTGCCAGCAGCACCGACCTAGCGGGGGGGCACTACAATGAGCAGTTCTTC.

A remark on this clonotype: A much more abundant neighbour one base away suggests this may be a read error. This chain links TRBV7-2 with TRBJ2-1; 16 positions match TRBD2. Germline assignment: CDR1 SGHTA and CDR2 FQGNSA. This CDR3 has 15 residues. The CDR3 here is CACSLGLAGGGEQFF. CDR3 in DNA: TGTGCCTGCAGCCTGGGACTAGCGGGGGGGGGTGAGCAGTTCTTC.

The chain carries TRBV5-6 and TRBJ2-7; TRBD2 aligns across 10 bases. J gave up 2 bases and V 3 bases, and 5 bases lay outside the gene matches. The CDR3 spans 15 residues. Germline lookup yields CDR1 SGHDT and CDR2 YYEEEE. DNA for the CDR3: TGTGCCAGCAGCTCATTACTAGCGGGACCCTACGAGCAGTACTTC. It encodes CASSSLLAGPYEQYF.

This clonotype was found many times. CDR3 DNA: TGTGCCACTTCGGGGGTTGGGGAGGCTGAAGCTTTCTTT. Protein product: CATSGVGEAEAFF. The rearrangement uses TRBV30 and TRBJ1-1; TRBD1 might be the D (5 bases). This CDR3 is built from 13 residues. From germline, CDR1 is GTSNPN and CDR2 SVGIG (reference sequence). V lost 8 bases and J 6 bases, leaving 19 bases between the germline ends.

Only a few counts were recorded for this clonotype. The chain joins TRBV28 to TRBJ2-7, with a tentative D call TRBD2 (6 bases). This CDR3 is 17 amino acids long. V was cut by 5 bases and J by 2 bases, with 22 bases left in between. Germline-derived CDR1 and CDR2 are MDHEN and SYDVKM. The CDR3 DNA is TGTGCCAGCAGTCCCTCCCGGATCGGGAGACCCCCCTACGAGCAGTACTTC. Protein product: CASSPSRIGRPPYEQYF.

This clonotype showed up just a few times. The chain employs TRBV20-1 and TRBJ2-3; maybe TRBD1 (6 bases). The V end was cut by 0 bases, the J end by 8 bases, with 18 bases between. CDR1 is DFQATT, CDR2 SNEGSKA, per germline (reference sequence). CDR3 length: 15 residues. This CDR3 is CSARDSGQSGRTQYF. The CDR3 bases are TGCAGTGCTAGAGATTCTGGACAGTCGGGACGTACGCAGTATTTT.

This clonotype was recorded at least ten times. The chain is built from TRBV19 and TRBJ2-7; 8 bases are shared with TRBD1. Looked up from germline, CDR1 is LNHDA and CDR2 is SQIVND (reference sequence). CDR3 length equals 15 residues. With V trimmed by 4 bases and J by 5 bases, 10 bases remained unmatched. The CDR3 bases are TGTGCCAGTAGTACTGGACAGGGCCTTCCGGACGAGCAGTACTTC. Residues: CASSTGQGLPDEQYF.

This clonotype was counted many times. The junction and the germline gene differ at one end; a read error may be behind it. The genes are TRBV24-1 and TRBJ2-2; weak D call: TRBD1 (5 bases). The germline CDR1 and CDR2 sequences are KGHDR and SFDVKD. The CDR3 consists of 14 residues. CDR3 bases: TGTGCCACCAGAGATTCAGGGTGGACCGGGGAGCTGTTTTTT. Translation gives CATRDSGWTGELFF.

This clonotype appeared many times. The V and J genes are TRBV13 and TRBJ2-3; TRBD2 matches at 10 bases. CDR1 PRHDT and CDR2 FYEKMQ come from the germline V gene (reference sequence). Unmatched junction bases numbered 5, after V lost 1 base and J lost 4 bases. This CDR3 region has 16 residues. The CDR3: CASSLELAGNPDTQYF. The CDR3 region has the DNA TGTGCCAGCAGCTTAGAACTAGCGGGGAACCCAGATACGCAGTATTTT.

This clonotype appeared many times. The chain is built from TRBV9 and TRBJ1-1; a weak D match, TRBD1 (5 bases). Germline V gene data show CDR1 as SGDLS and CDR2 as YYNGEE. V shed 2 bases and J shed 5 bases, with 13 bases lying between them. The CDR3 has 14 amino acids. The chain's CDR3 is CASSVIPGGTEAFF. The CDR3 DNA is TGTGCCAGCAGCGTCATCCCGGGGGGGACTGAAGCTTTCTTT. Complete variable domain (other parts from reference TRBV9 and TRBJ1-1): DSGVTQTPKHLITATGQRVTLRCSPRSGDLSVYWYQQSLDQGLQFLIQYYNGEERAKGNILERFSAQQFPDLHSELNLSSLELGDSALYFCASSVIPGGTEAFFGQGTRLTVV.